This T cell receptor beta chain comes out of a study of blood T cell repertoires in COVID-19. Overall study context: Samples representing acute and convalescent COVID-19 were sourced from the United States, Italy and Spain. The cDNA or gDNA used as material had been derived from T cells, B-cell-depleted T cells, or PBMCs.

In the original analysis: Amplification of reference gene primers provided the estimated nucleated cell counts. Sequencing used immunoSEQ multiplex PCR; TCRdb keeps in-frame clones, though not all of them. The V and J calls and clone size come from that table; D and trimming were worked out from the DNA. The sample lists some 340,000 clones, 85% occurring once. This CDR3 comprises 12 residues. CDR1 and CDR2 (germline): KGHDR, SFDVKD. The V end was cut by 2 bases, the J end by 8 bases, with 8 bases between. This clone was recorded a few times. The receptor was isolated from a woman younger than 35 with acute or convalescent COVID-19. Sequencing used peripheral blood. The chain has TRBV24-1 and TRBJ1-2; D not certain. CDR3 sequence: CATSDYFSGYTF. DNA of the CDR3: TGTGCCACCAGTGATTACTTTTCGGGCTACACCTTC.